Shown below are 5 T cell receptor beta chains from a single sample sequenced in a study of read filtering for tumor transcriptome and immune sequencing. This library used approximately 0.4 ug RNA and molecular barcoded adaptors spanning alpha/delta and beta/gamma chains. MiXCR, applied by TCRdb to the reads, yields one record per CDR3 protein. The repertoire holds more than 100,000 distinct CDR3 sequences, with less than 15% as singletons. The sequenced sample consisted of a population of CD138-negative cells sorted from bone marrow. Receptor source: a donor at least 40 years old with multiple myeloma.

This clonotype has at least ten counts. This rearrangement joins TRBV18 to TRBJ2-2; D remains ambiguous. In germline, CDR1 is KGHSH, CDR2 LQKENI. This CDR3 has 19 residues. V was shortened by 2 bases and J by 1 base, with 20 bases between the two germline ends. The CDR3 here is CASSPKENKKRLNTGELFF. The CDR3 nucleotides read TGTGCCAGCTCACCAAAGGAAAATAAGAAAAGGCTGAACACCGGGGAGCTGTTTTTT.

This clonotype has ten or more counts. The chain carries TRBV12-3 or TRBV12-4 and TRBJ1-5, with D perhaps matching TRBD1 (5 bases). Trimming left V 5 bases short and J 4 bases short, with 12 bases between. CDR3 size: 14 residues. The CDR3 reads CASSPVGGNQPQHF. The CDR3 region has the DNA TGTGCCAGCAGTCCTGTTGGGGGGAATCAGCCCCAGCATTTT.

This clonotype was seen many times. V gene TRBV7-2 combines with J gene TRBJ2-5; the D is unclear. Per the germline V gene, CDR1 is SGHTA and CDR2 is FQGNSA. V was cut by 4 bases and J by 1 base, with 13 bases left in between. The length of the CDR3 is 15 residues. CDR3 amino acids: CASSSQLAFQETQYF. The CDR3 DNA sequence: TGTGCCAGCAGCTCCCAGCTGGCGTTCCAAGAGACCCAGTACTTC.

There are many counts of this clonotype. This sequence joins TRBV5-8 and TRBJ2-7, with D possibly being TRBD2 (7 bases). This CDR3 region has 16 residues. V lost 5 bases, J lost 3 bases, and 21 bases lay in between. In germline, CDR1 is SGHTS, CDR2 YDEGEE. DNA for the CDR3: TGTGCCAGCAGTTTAGGGGGGGCAGAACCACTCTACGAGCAGTACTTC. The encoded protein is CASSLGGAEPLYEQYF.

In regard to this clonotype: A much larger clone is a single base away; this may be a read error. This sequence joins TRBV2 and TRBJ2-7, with D possibly being TRBD1 (6 bases). Per germline, CDR1 SNHLY and CDR2 FYNNEI. The CDR3 covers 12 residues. The CDR3 region has the DNA TGTGCCGGCAGGGGATTGTCCTACGAGCAGTACTTC. Encoded protein: CAGRGLSYEQYF.